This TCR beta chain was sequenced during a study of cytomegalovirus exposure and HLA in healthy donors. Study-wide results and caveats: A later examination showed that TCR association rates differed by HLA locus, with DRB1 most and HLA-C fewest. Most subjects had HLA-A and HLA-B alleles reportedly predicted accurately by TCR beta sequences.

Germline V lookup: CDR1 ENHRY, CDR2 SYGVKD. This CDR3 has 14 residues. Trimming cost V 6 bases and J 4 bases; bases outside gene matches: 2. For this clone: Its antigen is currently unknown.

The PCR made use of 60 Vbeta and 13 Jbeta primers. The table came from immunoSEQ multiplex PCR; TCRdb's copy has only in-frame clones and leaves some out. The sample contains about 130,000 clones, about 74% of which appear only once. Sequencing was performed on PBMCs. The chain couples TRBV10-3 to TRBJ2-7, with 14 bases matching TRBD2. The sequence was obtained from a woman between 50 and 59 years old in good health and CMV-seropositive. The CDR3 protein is CAIRTSGGGYEQYF. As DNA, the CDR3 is TGTGCCATCAGGACTAGCGGGGGGGGGTACGAGCAGTACTTC.